These 18 T cell receptor beta chains came from one sample sequenced in a study of post-analysis software for immune sequencing data. Study findings and constraints: About five TRBV segments were more frequent in patients than controls; TRBV5-6, TRBV5-1 and TRBV20-1 belonged to this group.

Antigen specificity for these receptors is unknown. Incorporated into the TCR beta cDNA libraries were unique molecular identifiers, which served to reduce PCR and sequencing biases. MiXCR, applied by TCRdb to the PCR reads, yields one record per CDR3 protein. This table holds about 820,000 distinct CDR3 sequences, roughly 58% found once. Sequencing was carried out using blood. These receptors originate from a girl between 10 and 17 years old with multiple sclerosis.

There are a few counts of this clonotype. This chain uses TRBV6-5 with TRBJ2-1; 14 nucleotides line up with TRBD2. J gave up 10 bases and V 5 bases, and 7 bases lay outside the gene matches. In germline, CDR1 is MNHEY, CDR2 SVGAGI. The CDR3 covers 15 residues. The CDR3 DNA reads as TGTGCCAGCAGTAAACGACTAGCGGGGGGGAAGGAGCAGTTCTTC. Its translation: CASSKRLAGGKEQFF.

The rearrangement joins TRBV20-1 to TRBJ2-7, with no clear D. The CDR3 contains 13 residues. V lost 4 bases and J 0 bases, leaving 10 bases between the germline ends. In germline, CDR1 is DFQATT, CDR2 SNEGSKA (reference sequence). CDR3 in DNA: TGCAGTGCTAACGGGCTGAGCTCCTACGAGCAGTACTTC. This gives the protein CSANGLSSYEQYF.

This clonotype was seen only a few times. The chain couples TRBV6-5 to TRBJ1-2; 9 bases are a match to TRBD1. The length of the CDR3 is 14 residues. V lost 7 bases, J lost 5 bases, and 8 bases stayed unmatched. Germline loops: CDR1 MNHEY, CDR2 SVGAGI. As DNA, the CDR3 is TGTGCCAGCAACCCGACAGGGGGAAGTTATGGCTACACCTTC. Its translation: CASNPTGGSYGYTF.

The chain combines TRBV7-3 with TRBJ2-3, with D perhaps TRBD2 (6 bases). The CDR3 covers 17 residues. Germline CDR1 reads SGHTA; CDR2 reads FQGTGA. Trimming removed 5 bases from V and 2 bases from J, with 20 bases in between. The CDR3 spells CASSGGTSSRNTDTQYF. The CDR3 region has the DNA TGTGCCAGCAGCGGGGGGACCTCGTCGCGAAACACAGATACGCAGTATTTT.

The V call is TRBV27, the J call TRBJ2-7; D tentatively reads TRBD1 or TRBD2 (5 bases each). The CDR3 totals 17 residues. CDR1 and CDR2 (germline): MNHEY, SMNVEV (reference sequence). V shed 7 bases and J shed 3 bases, with 25 bases lying between them. DNA for the CDR3: TGTGCCAGCACCATCCTTTCATCGGGACCGGGCCACTACGAGCAGTACTTC. Translation: CASTILSSGPGHYEQYF.

This clonotype was seen only once. The chain is built from TRBV4-2 and TRBJ1-6; 8 bases line up with TRBD1. The CDR3 length is 16 residues. CDR1 and CDR2 (germline): LGHNA, YNFKEQ. The V gene end was trimmed by 0 bases and the J gene end by 9 bases; junction bases not matched to a gene: 7. CDR3 sequence: CASSQEQGVDSSPLHF. The CDR3 DNA sequence: TGTGCCAGCAGCCAAGAACAGGGGGTCGACAGTTCACCCCTCCACTTT.

This clonotype appeared a single time. The chain's CDR3 is CASSPPTGIYGYTF. CDR3 coding DNA: TGTGCCAGCAGCCCCCCGACAGGCATCTATGGCTACACCTTC. V and J are TRBV3-1 and TRBJ1-2; the D gene is possibly TRBD1 (6 bases). Trimming took off 4 bases at V and 4 bases at J, with 13 bases between the two ends. This CDR3 is 14 amino acids long. Germline lookup yields CDR1 LGHDT and CDR2 YNNKEL (reference sequence). Complete variable domain (other parts from reference TRBV3-1 and TRBJ1-2): DTAVSQTPKYLVTQMGNDKSIKCEQNLGHDTMYWYKQDSKKFLKIMFSYNNKELIINETVPNRFSPKSPDKAHLNLHINSLELGDSAVYFCASSPPTGIYGYTFGSGTRLTVV.

The chain joins TRBV20-1 to TRBJ1-5, with a weak D call TRBD1 (6 bases). V was trimmed by 6 bases and J by 7 bases, leaving 13 bases between them. Germline CDR1 reads DFQATT; CDR2 reads SNEGSKA (reference sequence). This CDR3 has 12 residues. CDR3 region: CSADRSGQPQHF. CDR3 nucleotides: TGCAGTGCCGACAGGTCAGGGCAGCCCCAGCATTTT.

This clonotype has only a few counts. J is TRBJ1-5 and V is TRBV29-1; a weak D match, TRBD1 (6 bases). Germline CDR1 and CDR2: SQVTM and ANQGSEA. Between the trimmed V and J ends, which lost 1 base and 8 bases, there was a span of 15 bases. The CDR3 has 14 residues. The CDR3 loop is CSVEGGGPLEPQHF. The CDR3 nucleotides read TGCAGCGTTGAAGGTGGGGGGCCGTTGGAGCCCCAGCATTTT. The full variable domain, in which reference TRBV29-1 and TRBJ1-5 provide the parts outside the CDR3, is SAVISQKPSRDICQRGTSLTIQCQVDSQVTMMFWYRQQPGQSLTLIATANQGSEATYESGFVIDKFPISRPNLTFSTLTVSNMSPEDSSIYLCSVEGGGPLEPQHFGDGTRLSIL.

The CDR3 loop is CASSLVPLAGMNEQFF. In DNA form, the CDR3 reads TGTGCCAGCAGCTTAGTTCCTCTAGCGGGAATGAATGAGCAGTTCTTC. This sequence joins TRBV7-2 and TRBJ2-1, with 9 bases matching TRBD2. Germline V gives CDR1 SGHTA, CDR2 FQGNSA. The CDR3 has 16 amino acids. J lost 7 bases, V lost 1 base, and 8 bases had no gene match.

This chain joins TRBV18 and TRBJ1-1; tentative D call: TRBD1 (6 bases). V lost 8 bases and J 0 bases, leaving 10 bases between the germline ends. Per the germline V gene, CDR1 is KGHSH and CDR2 is LQKENI. The CDR3 totals 13 residues. This CDR3 is CASRGGLNTEAFF. Here the CDR3 DNA reads TGTGCCAGCCGAGGGGGGCTGAACACTGAAGCTTTCTTT.

This clonotype appeared a few times. V gene TRBV5-1 combines with J gene TRBJ2-7; D is perhaps TRBD1 (6 bases). Germline values: CDR1 SGHRS, CDR2 YFSETQ. The V end lost 3 bases, the J end lost 8 bases, and 9 bases lay between the germline ends. This CDR3 is 11 amino acids long. CDR3 in DNA: TGCGCCAGCAGCTATGGACAGAAGCAGTACTTC. Its translation is CASSYGQKQYF. Full variable domain (outside the CDR3, taken from reference TRBV5-1 and TRBJ2-7): KAGVTQTPRYLIKTRGQQVTLSCSPISGHRSVSWYQQTPGQGLQFLFEYFSETQRNKGNFPGRFSGRQFSNSRSEMNVSTLELGDSALYLCASSYGQKQYFGPGTRLTVT.

There are a few counts of this clonotype. V usage is TRBV12-3 or TRBV12-4 and J usage is TRBJ1-2, with 11 bases identical to TRBD1. The CDR3 runs 15 residues. V was clipped by 2 bases and J by 7 bases; unmatched bases: 6. CDR3 region: CASSLRTGGASGYTF. In nucleotides, the CDR3 is TGTGCCAGCAGTTTACGGACAGGGGGCGCTTCTGGCTACACCTTC.

This sequence joins TRBV20-1 and TRBJ1-1; D unclear. CDR1 and CDR2 (germline): DFQATT, SNEGSKA (reference sequence). Trimming stripped 1 base from V and 11 bases from J, with 8 bases between. The CDR3 spans 10 residues. The CDR3 region is CSARVPEAFF. The CDR3 nucleotides are TGCAGTGCTAGAGTACCGGAGGCTTTCTTT.

Points on this clonotype: Mismatch with germline at one junction end may stem from a read error. The CDR3 reads CASSSAGLYQVF. The CDR3 nucleotides are TGTGCCAGCAGTTCGGCGGGCCTTTATCAGGTCTTC. This sequence joins TRBV12-3 or TRBV12-4 and TRBJ2-1; a possible D gene is TRBD2 (5 bases). The CDR3 consists of 12 residues.

This clonotype was picked up a small number of times. The junction departs from the called germline gene at one end, perhaps through a read error. The gene calls are TRBV5-1 and TRBJ1-6; possible D gene TRBD1, 6 bases. The V gene's germline CDR1 is SGHRS and CDR2 YFSETQ. The CDR3 has 15 amino acids. The CDR3: CASSSEGVGNSPPHF. Here the CDR3 DNA reads TGCGCCAGCAGCTCCGAGGGGGTAGGCAATTCACCCCCCCACTTT.

V usage is TRBV4-1 and J usage is TRBJ2-3; 10 nucleotides match TRBD2. V lost 4 bases to trimming and J lost 4 bases; unmatched junction nucleotides: 5. The CDR3 covers 15 residues. Looked up from germline, CDR1 is MGHRA and CDR2 is YSYEKL. The CDR3 reads CASSLSGGASDTQYF. CDR3 DNA: TGCGCCAGCAGCCTAAGCGGGGGGGCGTCAGATACGCAGTATTTT.

This clonotype was detected only once. The rearrangement joins TRBV5-4 to TRBJ2-5; a possible D gene is TRBD2 (5 bases). V was cut by 2 bases and J by 4 bases, with 15 bases left in between. CDR1 and CDR2 from the germline V gene are SGHNT and YYREEE (reference sequence). The CDR3 runs 15 residues. The DNA of the CDR3 is TGTGCCAGCAGCTTCCCAGGACTTGGGATAGAGACCCAGTACTTC. This sequence encodes CASSFPGLGIETQYF.